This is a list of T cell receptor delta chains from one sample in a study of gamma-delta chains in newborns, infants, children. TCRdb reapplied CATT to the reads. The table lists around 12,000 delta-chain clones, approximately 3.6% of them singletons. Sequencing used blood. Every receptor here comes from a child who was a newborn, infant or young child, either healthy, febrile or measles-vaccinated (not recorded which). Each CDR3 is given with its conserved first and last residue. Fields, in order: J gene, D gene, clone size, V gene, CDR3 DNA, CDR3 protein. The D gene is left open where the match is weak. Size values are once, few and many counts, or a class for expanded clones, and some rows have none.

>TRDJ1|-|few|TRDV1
TGTGCTCTTGGGGAACTTACTACTACGTGGGGATGGGGACTCTACACCGATAAACTCATCTTT
CALGELTTTWGWGLYTDKLIF
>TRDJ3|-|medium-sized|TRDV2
TGTGCCTGTGACACCGTCATAGGGGAGTCCTGGGACACCCGACAGATGTTTTTC
CACDTVIGESWDTRQMFF
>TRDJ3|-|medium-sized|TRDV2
TGTGCCTGTGACACCGTCGGACCGGGGACCTGGGACACCCGACAGATGTTTTTC
CACDTVGPGTWDTRQMFF
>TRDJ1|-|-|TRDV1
TGTGCTCTTGGGGAGTTTACTACCAGGGAGTACACCGATAAACTCATCTTT
CALGEFTTREYTDKLIF
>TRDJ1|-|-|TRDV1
TGTGCTCTTGGGGAACTAATCCCACAATCCCCCAGGAAACTACCGGGGGTCTTTGGGGGCGATAAACTCATCTTT
CALGELIPQSPRKLPGVFGGDKLIF
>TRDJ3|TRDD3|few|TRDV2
TGTGCCTGTGACACGATTACTGGGGGATACCCCTGGGACACCCGACAGATGTTTTTC
CACDTITGGYPWDTRQMFF
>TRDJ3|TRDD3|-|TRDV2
TGTGCCTGTACAACCGCTGGGGGTTCCTCCTGGGACACCCGACAGATGTTTTTC
CACTTAGGSSWDTRQMFF
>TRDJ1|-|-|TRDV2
TGCGCCTGTGACACCGTGGGGACCAGTACCGATAAACTCATCTTT
CACDTVGTSTDKLIF
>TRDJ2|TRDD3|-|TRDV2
TGTGCCTGTGACACCGTGGGGGATACGCCAGCACAACTCTTCTTT
CACDTVGDTPAQLFF
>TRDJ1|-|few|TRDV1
TGTGCTCTTGGGGGGGGGCGTTCCCGGAGACTAAAAATTGCCGATAAACTCATCTTT
CALGGGRSRRLKIADKLIF
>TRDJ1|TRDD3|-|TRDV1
TGTGCTCTTAGGGAAGTTAGGGGGATTCCCGATAAACTCATCTTT
CALREVRGIPDKLIF
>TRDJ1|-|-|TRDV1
TGTGCTCTTGGGGACGTAACTACTCGGGTCTTCGATAAACTCATCTTT
CALGDVTTRVFDKLIF
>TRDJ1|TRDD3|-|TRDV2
TGTGCCTGTGACCCCGTACTGGGGGATACGCACAGGGAACATAAACTCATCTTT
CACDPVLGDTHREHKLIF
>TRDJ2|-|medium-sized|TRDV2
TGTGCCTGTGACACCGTTTCAGGATCCCCGACAGCACAACTCTTCTTT
CACDTVSGSPTAQLFF
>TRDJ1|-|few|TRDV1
TGTGCTCTTGAGGAAGTAGACCTTCCTCTGTACGGACACTTCTGGGGGCAAAATAAACTCATCTTT
CALEEVDLPLYGHFWGQNKLIF
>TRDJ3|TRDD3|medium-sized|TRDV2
TGTGCCTGTGATCCCTATCTGGGGGATACCTGGGACACCCGACAGATGTTTTTC
CACDPYLGDTWDTRQMFF
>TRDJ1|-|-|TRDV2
TGTGCCTGTGACCCCCTTCCCCGCGATAAAGGGGACGATAAACTCATCTTT
CACDPLPRDKGDDKLIF
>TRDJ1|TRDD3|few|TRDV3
TGTGCCTTGACTGCGGGGGATAACACCGATAAACTCATCTTT
CALTAGDNTDKLIF
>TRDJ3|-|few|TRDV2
TGTGCCTGTGACACCGGAGATGCGCTGAGCTCCTGGGACACCCGACAGATGTTTTTC
CACDTGDALSSWDTRQMFF
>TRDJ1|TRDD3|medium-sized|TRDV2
TGTGCCTGTGACCCACTGGGGAATGTACGCACCGATAAACTCATCTTT
CACDPLGNVRTDKLIF
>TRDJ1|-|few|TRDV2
TGTGCCTGTGACGCCCTAGAGGAGACCGATAAACCCATCTTT
CACDALEETDKPIF
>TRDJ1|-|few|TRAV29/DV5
TGTGCAGCAGGGGCTCGGGGGATCCTCCTTCCTTCACTGGGGCACCCGTACACCGATAAACTCATCTTT
CAAGARGILLPSLGHPYTDKLIF
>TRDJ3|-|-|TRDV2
TGTGCCTGTGACTGGGGGTCAAGCTCCTGGGACACCCGACAGATGTTTTTC
CACDWGSSSWDTRQMFF
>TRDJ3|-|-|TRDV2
TGTGCCTGTGACAGAATAGGAGGGTACTCTAAGAACTCCTGGGACACCCGACAGATGTTTTTC
CACDRIGGYSKNSWDTRQMFF
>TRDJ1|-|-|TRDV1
TGTGCTCTTGTATATTCCCGGCCTTCCTACTTTACTGGGGGATCCGATAAACTCATCTTT
CALVYSRPSYFTGGSDKLIF
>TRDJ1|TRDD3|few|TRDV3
TGTGCCTTTCTCGTCCCCTTCTCCCCGAAACTGGGGGATACTGGAAGGCACACCGATAAACTCATCTTT
CAFLVPFSPKLGDTGRHTDKLIF
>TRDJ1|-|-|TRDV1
TGTGCTCTTGGGGAACTGTTAGGGGGCGCGCGTCCAAAACTCATCTTT
CALGELLGGARPKLIF
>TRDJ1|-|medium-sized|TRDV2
TGTGCCTGTGACACCGTCGGGGGGACCGATAAACTCATCTTT
CACDTVGGTDKLIF
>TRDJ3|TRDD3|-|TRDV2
TGTGCCTGTGACCCTACTGGGGGATACAAGAACTGGGACACCCGACAGATGTTTTTC
CACDPTGGYKNWDTRQMFF
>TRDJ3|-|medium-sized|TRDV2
TGTGCCTGTGACACCGGGTTGGGGATCCTATCCTGGGACACCCGACAGATGTTTTTC
CACDTGLGILSWDTRQMFF
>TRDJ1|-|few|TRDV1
TGTGCTCTTGGAAAATCCTTACACGGGGACACCGATAAACTCATCTTT
CALGKSLHGDTDKLIF
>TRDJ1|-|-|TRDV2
TGTGCCTGTGACTCCGCTGGAAAAGGGACCGATAAACTCATCTTT
CACDSAGKGTDKLIF
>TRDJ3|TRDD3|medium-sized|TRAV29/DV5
TGTGCAGCAAGCGTACCTGCCTTAGTACTGGGGGATACAGGCACCCGACAGATGTTTTTC
CAASVPALVLGDTGTRQMFF
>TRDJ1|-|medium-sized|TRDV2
TGTGCCTGTGACACCATATCCTCTAGGGATCGCGATAAACTCATCTTT
CACDTISSRDRDKLIF
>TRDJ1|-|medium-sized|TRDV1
TGTGCTCTTGGGGAAACCCTGATTCGGGGGGCTATTACCGATAAACTCATCTTT
CALGETLIRGAITDKLIF
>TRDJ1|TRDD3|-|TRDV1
TGTGCTCTTGGGGAAGGCCCCCGATCCTACCCCTGGGGGATCGGCACCGATAAACTCATCTTT
CALGEGPRSYPWGIGTDKLIF
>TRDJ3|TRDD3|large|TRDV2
TGTGCCTGTGACACGACTGGGGGTCCGAGCTCCTGGGACACCCGACAGATGTTTTTC
CACDTTGGPSSWDTRQMFF
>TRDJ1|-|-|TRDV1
TGTGCTCTTGGGGAACTCGGGGGTATTTGGGCTCAGCACACCGATAAACTCATCTTT
CALGELGGIWAQHTDKLIF
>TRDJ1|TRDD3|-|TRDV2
TGTGCCTGTGACGCCGTGCCGTTGAACTTAGGTACTGGGGGATACGCGGATAAACTCATCTTT
CACDAVPLNLGTGGYADKLIF
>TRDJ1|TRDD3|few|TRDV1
TGTGCTCTTGGGGAACTCTTCCCGCTACTGGGGCCATTGGGGAGCACCGATAAACTCATCTTT
CALGELFPLLGPLGSTDKLIF
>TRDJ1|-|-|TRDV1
TGTGCTCTTGGGGAACCCCCCCGGGGCCCCAAACTCATCTTT
CALGEPPRGPKLIF
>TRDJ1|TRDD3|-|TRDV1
TGTGCTCTTGGGTTGATGGGGTCGATACTGGGGGGCTTTACCGATAAACTCATCTTT
CALGLMGSILGGFTDKLIF
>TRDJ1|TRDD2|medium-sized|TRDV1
TGTGCTCTTGGGGCCAGCGCAGCGGCTTCCTACGCCTCTGGGTATGATTACACCGATAAACTCATCTTT
CALGASAAASYASGYDYTDKLIF
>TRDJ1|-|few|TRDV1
TGTGCTCTTGGGGGCCTTCCTTTTCCCCGGGACTGGGACACCGATAAACTCATCTTT
CALGGLPFPRDWDTDKLIF
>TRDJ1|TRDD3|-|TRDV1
TGTGCTCTTGGGGAGGATCCCCGTACTGGGGGTTCCCTTTATAAACTCATCTTT
CALGEDPRTGGSLYKLIF
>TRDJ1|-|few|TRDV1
TGTGCTCTTGGGGGACCAGTTGCCGGTAAACTCATCTTT
CALGGPVAGKLIF
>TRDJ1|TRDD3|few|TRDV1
TGTGCTCTTGTATCGTTCCACACGCTGGGGGTCGATAAACTCACCTTT
CALVSFHTLGVDKLTF
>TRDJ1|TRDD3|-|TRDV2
TGTGCCTGTGACACCATCATGGGGGACGACACCGATAAACTCATCTTT
CACDTIMGDDTDKLIF